These T cell receptor beta chains were read from a single sample in a study of blood T cells in healthy people across ages. TCRdb passed the 5' RACE reads through MiXCR, listing each CDR3 protein once. The repertoire holds about 1.8 million distinct CDR3 sequences, with just under 50% as singletons. The specimen was blood. These receptors were taken from a woman between 40 and 50 years old in good health. Each CDR3 is given with its conserved first and last residue. The order of the fields is CDR3 length, clone size, V gene, D gene, J gene, CDR3 DNA, CDR3 protein. The D gene is left open where the match is weak. A row's size may be missing; if present it is once, few, many or a size class.

CDR3 length: 15
clone size: NA
V gene: TRBV12-3/TRBV12-4
D gene: TRBD1
J gene: TRBJ2-7
CDR3 DNA: TGTGCCAGCAGCCGCCCACAGGGGTTCTCCTACGAGCAGTACTTC
CDR3 protein: CASSRPQGFSYEQYF

CDR3 length: 20
clone size: NA
V gene: TRBV28
D gene: TRBD2
J gene: TRBJ2-1
CDR3 DNA: TGTGCCAGCAGTCGGTCTCCTAGCGGGGGCCCCCAATACTCCTACAATGAGCAGTTCTTC
CDR3 protein: CASSRSPSGGPQYSYNEQFF

CDR3 length: 11
clone size: NA
V gene: TRBV20-1
D gene: NA
J gene: TRBJ2-1
CDR3 DNA: TGCAGTGCAATGACACAGAATGAGCAGTTCTTC
CDR3 protein: CSAMTQNEQFF

CDR3 length: 14
clone size: NA
V gene: TRBV6-5
D gene: NA
J gene: TRBJ1-2
CDR3 DNA: TGTGCCAGCAGAGATTCGACGCTCAACTATGGCTACACCTTC
CDR3 protein: CASRDSTLNYGYTF

CDR3 length: 12
clone size: NA
V gene: TRBV7-2
D gene: NA
J gene: TRBJ1-5
CDR3 DNA: TGTGCCAGCAGCTTAGAGGCCGGGCCCCAGCATTTT
CDR3 protein: CASSLEAGPQHF

CDR3 length: 19
clone size: once
V gene: TRBV28
D gene: NA
J gene: TRBJ2-5
CDR3 DNA: TGTGCCAGCAGTCCAATATCGGGATCCGGACAAGGATTAGCGGAGACCCAGTACTTC
CDR3 protein: CASSPISGSGQGLAETQYF

CDR3 length: 14
clone size: few
V gene: TRBV2
D gene: NA
J gene: TRBJ2-3
CDR3 DNA: TGTGCCAGCACCCAGGGACTTATCACAGATACGCAGTATTTT
CDR3 protein: CASTQGLITDTQYF

CDR3 length: 12
clone size: NA
V gene: TRBV3-1
D gene: NA
J gene: TRBJ1-2
CDR3 DNA: TGTGCCAGCAGCCCCCTGGCGGGGGGCTACACCTTC
CDR3 protein: CASSPLAGGYTF

CDR3 length: 15
clone size: NA
V gene: TRBV12-3/TRBV12-4
D gene: NA
J gene: TRBJ2-1
CDR3 DNA: TGTGCCAGCAGTTTAAGCGCCTCCGTATACAATGAGCAGTTCTTC
CDR3 protein: CASSLSASVYNEQFF

CDR3 length: 16
clone size: NA
V gene: TRBV3-1
D gene: TRBD2
J gene: TRBJ2-3
CDR3 DNA: TGTGCCAGCAGCCGGGAACCTAGCGGCCGCACAGATACGCAGTATTTT
CDR3 protein: CASSREPSGRTDTQYF

CDR3 length: 15
clone size: NA
V gene: TRBV28
D gene: TRBD1
J gene: TRBJ2-3
CDR3 DNA: TGTGCCAGCAGCCCAACCCGGACAGGGATGAGTACGCAGTATTTT
CDR3 protein: CASSPTRTGMSTQYF

CDR3 length: 18
clone size: few
V gene: TRBV28
D gene: NA
J gene: TRBJ2-6
CDR3 DNA: TGTGCCAGCAGCTCCGCTGGGGGTGATTACTCTGGGGCCAACGTCCTGACTTTC
CDR3 protein: CASSSAGGDYSGANVLTF